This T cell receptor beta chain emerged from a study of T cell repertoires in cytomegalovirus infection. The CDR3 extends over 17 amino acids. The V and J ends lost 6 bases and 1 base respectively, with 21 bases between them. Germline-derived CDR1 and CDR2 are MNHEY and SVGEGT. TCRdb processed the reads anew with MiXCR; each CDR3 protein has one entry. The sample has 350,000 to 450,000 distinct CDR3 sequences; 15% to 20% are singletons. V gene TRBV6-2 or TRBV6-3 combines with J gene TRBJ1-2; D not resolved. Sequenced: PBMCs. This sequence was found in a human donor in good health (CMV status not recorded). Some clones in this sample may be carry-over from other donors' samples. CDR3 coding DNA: TGTGCCAGCAGCCTAGGTTACCGGCAGATCCTTAACTATGGCTACACCTTC. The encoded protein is CASSLGYRQILNYGYTF.